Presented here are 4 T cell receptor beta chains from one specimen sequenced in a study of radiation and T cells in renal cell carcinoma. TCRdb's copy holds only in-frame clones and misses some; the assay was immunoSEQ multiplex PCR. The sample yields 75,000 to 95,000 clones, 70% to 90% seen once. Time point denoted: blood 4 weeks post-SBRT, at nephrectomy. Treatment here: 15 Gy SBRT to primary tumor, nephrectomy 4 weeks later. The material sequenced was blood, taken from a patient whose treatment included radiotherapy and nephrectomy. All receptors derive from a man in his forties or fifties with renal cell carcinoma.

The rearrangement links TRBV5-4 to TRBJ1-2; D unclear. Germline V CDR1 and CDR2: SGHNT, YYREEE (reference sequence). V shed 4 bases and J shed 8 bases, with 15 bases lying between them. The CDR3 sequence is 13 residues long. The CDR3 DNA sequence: TGTGCCAGCAGCGTGACTTTTTCGGGCGGCTACACCTTC. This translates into CASSVTFSGGYTF.

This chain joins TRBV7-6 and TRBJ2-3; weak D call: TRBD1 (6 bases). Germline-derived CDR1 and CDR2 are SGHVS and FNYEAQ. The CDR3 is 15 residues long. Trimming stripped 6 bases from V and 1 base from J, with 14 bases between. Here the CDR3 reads CASSYNTGRTDTQYF. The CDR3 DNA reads TGTGCCAGCAGTTACAATACAGGGCGCACAGATACGCAGTATTTT.

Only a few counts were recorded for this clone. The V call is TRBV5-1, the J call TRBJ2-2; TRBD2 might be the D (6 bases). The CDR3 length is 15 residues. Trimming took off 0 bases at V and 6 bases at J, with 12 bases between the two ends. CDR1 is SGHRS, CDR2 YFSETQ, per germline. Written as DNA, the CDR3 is TGCGCCAGCAGCTTGGAGGCTAGCGTTCCCGGGGAGCTGTTTTTT. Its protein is CASSLEASVPGELFF.

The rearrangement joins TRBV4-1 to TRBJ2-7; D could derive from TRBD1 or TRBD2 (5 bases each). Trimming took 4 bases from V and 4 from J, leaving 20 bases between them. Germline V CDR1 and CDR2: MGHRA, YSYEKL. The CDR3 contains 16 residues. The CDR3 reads CASSPGPEEGKYEQYF. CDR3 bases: TGCGCCAGCAGCCCGGGACCCGAAGAAGGAAAATACGAGCAGTACTTC.